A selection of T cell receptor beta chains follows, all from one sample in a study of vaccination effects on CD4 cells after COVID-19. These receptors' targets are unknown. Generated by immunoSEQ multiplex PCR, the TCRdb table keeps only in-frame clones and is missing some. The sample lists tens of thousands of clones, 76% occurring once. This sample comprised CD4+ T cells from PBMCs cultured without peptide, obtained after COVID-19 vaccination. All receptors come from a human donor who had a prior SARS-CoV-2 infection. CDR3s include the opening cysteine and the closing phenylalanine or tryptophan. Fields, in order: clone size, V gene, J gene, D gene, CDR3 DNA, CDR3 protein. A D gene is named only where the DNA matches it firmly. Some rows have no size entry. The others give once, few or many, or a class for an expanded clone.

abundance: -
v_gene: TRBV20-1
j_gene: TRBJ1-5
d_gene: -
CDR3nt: TGCAGTGCTAGTAGGTCGCAGGCTAATCAGCCCCAGCATTTT
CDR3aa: CSASRSQANQPQHF

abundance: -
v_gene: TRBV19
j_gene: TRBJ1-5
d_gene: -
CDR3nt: TGTGCCAGTAGTATCGGCGGTAATAGCAATCAGCCCCAGCATTTT
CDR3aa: CASSIGGNSNQPQHF

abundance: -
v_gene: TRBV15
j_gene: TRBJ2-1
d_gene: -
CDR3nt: TGTGCCACCAGCACACGCTACAATGAGCAGTTCTTC
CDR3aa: CATSTRYNEQFF

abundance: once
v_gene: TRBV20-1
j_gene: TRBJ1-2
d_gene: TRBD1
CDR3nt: TGCAGTGCTAGTACACAGGGGAACTATGGCTACACCTTC
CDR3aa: CSASTQGNYGYTF

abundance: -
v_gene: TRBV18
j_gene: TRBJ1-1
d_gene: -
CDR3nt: TGTGCCAGCTCAAGAGGACGGGGGAACACTGAAGCTTTCTTT
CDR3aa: CASSRGRGNTEAFF

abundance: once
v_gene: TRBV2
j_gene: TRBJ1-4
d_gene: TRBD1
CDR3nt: TGTGCCAGCCAAATGGGACAGCATGAAAAACTGTTTTTT
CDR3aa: CASQMGQHEKLFF

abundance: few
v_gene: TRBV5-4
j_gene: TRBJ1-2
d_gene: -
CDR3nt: TGTGCCAGCAGCGAGGACGTCTATGGCTACACCTTC
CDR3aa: CASSEDVYGYTF

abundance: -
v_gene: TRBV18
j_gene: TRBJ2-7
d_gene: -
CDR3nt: TGTGCCAGCTCACTGGAGGCTAAGGGCTACGAGCAGTACTTC
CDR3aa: CASSLEAKGYEQYF

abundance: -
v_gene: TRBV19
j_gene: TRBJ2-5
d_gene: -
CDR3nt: TGTGCCAGTAGTATTCTCGGACAGAACCAAGAGACCCAGTACTTC
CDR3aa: CASSILGQNQETQYF

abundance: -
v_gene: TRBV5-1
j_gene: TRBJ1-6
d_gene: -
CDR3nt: TGCGCCAGCAGCGTGACAGTTAATTCACCCCTCCACTTT
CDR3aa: CASSVTVNSPLHF

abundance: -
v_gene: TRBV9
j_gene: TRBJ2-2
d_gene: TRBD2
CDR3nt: TGTGCCAGCAGCGTTAGCGGGAGAACGACCGGGGAGCTGTTTTTT
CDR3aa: CASSVSGRTTGELFF

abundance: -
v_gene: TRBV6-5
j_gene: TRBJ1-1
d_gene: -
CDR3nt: TGTGCCAGCAGTTACTCCTGGAACACTGAAGCTTTCTTT
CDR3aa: CASSYSWNTEAFF

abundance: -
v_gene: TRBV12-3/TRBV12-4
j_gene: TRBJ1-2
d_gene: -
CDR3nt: TGTGCCAGCAGGTTACGGCGAGATGGCTACACCTTC
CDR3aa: CASRLRRDGYTF

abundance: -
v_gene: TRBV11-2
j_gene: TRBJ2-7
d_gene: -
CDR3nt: TGTGCCAGCAGCTTAGTACTGGACTACGAGCAGTACTTC
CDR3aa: CASSLVLDYEQYF

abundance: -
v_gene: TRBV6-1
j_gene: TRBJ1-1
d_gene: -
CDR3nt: TGTGCCAGCAGTGAGGGTCTTGGCTCGGTGAACACTGAAGCTTTCTTT
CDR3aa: CASSEGLGSVNTEAFF

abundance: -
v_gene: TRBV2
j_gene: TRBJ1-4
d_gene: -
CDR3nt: TGTGCCAGCGGACCCTTTGCAACTAATGAAAAACTGTTTTTT
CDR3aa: CASGPFATNEKLFF

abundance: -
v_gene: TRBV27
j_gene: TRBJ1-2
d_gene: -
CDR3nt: TGTGCCAGCATGACATTGAGAGGGGAAGTTGGAGGCTACACCTTC
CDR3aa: CASMTLRGEVGGYTF

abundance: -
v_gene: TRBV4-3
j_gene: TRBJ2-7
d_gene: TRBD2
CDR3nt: TGCGCCAGCAGCCGTCAACTAGCGGGAGATGGCTACGAGCAGTACTTC
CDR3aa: CASSRQLAGDGYEQYF

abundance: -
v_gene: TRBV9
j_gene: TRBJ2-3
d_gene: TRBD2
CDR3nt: TGTGCCAGCAGCGTGGGTTCTGCTAGCGGGGGGCCGGAGTATTTT
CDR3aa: CASSVGSASGGPEYF

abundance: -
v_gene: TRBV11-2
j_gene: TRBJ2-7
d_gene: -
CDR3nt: TGTGCCAGCAGCCTGGGAGCGTTGGGTACCTACGAGCAGTACTTC
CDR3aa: CASSLGALGTYEQYF

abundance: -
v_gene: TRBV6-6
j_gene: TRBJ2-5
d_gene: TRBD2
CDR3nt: TGTGCCAGCAGCATGGACCTAGCGGGGGGGCAAGAGACCCAGTACTTC
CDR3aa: CASSMDLAGGQETQYF

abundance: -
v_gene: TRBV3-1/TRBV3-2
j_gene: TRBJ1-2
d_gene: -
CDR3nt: TGTGCCAGCAGTCACGGTGGGGACTATGGCTACACCTTC
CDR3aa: CASSHGGDYGYTF

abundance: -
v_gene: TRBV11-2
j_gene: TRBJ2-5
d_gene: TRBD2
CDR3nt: TGTGCCAGCGGCAGCGGGAGCGTAGAGACCCAGTACTTC
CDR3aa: CASGSGSVETQYF

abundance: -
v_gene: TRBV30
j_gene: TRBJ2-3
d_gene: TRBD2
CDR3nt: TGTGCCTGGAGGGAAGGGGTTGGGGGGGAGTATTTT
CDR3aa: CAWREGVGGEYF

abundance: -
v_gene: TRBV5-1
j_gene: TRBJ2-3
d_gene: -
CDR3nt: TGCGCCAGCAGCTCCCTAAACAGAAATACGCAGTATTTT
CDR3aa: CASSSLNRNTQYF

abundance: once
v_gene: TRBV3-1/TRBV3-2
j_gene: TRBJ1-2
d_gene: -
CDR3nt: TGTGCCAGCAGCCCAAACCTGGGGATCGGCTATGGCTACACCTTC
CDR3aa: CASSPNLGIGYGYTF